This T cell receptor (beta chain) was obtained from a study of OX40 agonist ivuxolimab in advanced cancers. Study-level information: Patients received intravenous ivuxolimab every 2 weeks at 0.01 to 10 mg/kg. Those enrolled were about 80% male, with a mean age of approximately 60 years and ages from roughly 20 to 90. General study points: Among patients with partial responses at 0.1-3.0 mg/kg, clonal expansion was among the lowest.

The V and J ends lost 1 base and 1 base, in that order; junction bases with no gene match: 5. The germline CDR1 and CDR2 sequences are LGHNA and YSLEER. The length of the CDR3 is 17 residues. A remark on this clone: Its target is not known.

This table comes from immunoSEQ multiplex PCR, and its TCRdb copy is limited to in-frame clones, with some not included. The top ten clones hold 12% of a sample with 49,000 or so clones, about 90% of them seen once. The TCR was taken from an adult with an advanced solid tumor such as melanoma, head and neck, liver or kidney cancer. This chain joins TRBV4-3 and TRBJ2-1, with 9 bases lining up with TRBD2. The sample here was CD4+ or CD8+ T cells sorted from blood, taken in a trial of the OX40 agonist ivuxolimab. In DNA form, the CDR3 reads TGCGCCAGCAGCCAAGGGGGCGGGAGGGCATCCTACAATGAGCAGTTCTTC. It is translated as CASSQGGGRASYNEQFF.